These T cell receptor beta chains were read from a single sample in a study of blood T cell repertoires in COVID-19. Sequenced by immunoSEQ multiplex PCR; TCRdb stores in-frame clones only, minus some. The sample records fewer than 500,000 clones, 86% being singletons. The sequencing input was peripheral blood. The receptors come from a woman in her 30s with active or convalescent COVID-19. Each CDR3 is given with its conserved first and last residue. D genes are given only for firm matches. A row's size may be missing; if present it is once, few, many or a size class.

clone size: .; V gene: TRBV29-1; D gene: TRBD2; CDR3 length: 12; J gene: TRBJ2-1; CDR3 DNA: TGCAGCGAACTAGCGGGAGGGAATGAGCAGTTCTTC; CDR3 protein: CSELAGGNEQFF
clone size: .; V gene: TRBV24-1; D gene: TRBD2; CDR3 length: 16; J gene: TRBJ2-1; CDR3 DNA: TGTGCCACCAGTGACTTACTAGCGGGAGTCTACAATGAGCAGTTCTTC; CDR3 protein: CATSDLLAGVYNEQFF
clone size: .; V gene: TRBV3-1/TRBV3-2; D gene: TRBD1; CDR3 length: 15; J gene: TRBJ1-2; CDR3 DNA: TGTGCCAGCAGCCCCGGGACAGGGGTGCGGTATGGCTACACCTTC; CDR3 protein: CASSPGTGVRYGYTF
clone size: .; V gene: TRBV5-1; D gene: .; CDR3 length: 14; J gene: TRBJ1-6; CDR3 DNA: TGCGCCAGCAACTGGTGTTGGGGGGATTCACCCCTCCACTTT; CDR3 protein: CASNWCWGDSPLHF
clone size: .; V gene: TRBV18; D gene: TRBD1; CDR3 length: 13; J gene: TRBJ1-4; CDR3 DNA: TGTGCCAGCTCAGTAGGGACAGATGAAAAACTGTTTTTT; CDR3 protein: CASSVGTDEKLFF
clone size: .; V gene: TRBV2; D gene: .; CDR3 length: 14; J gene: TRBJ2-3; CDR3 DNA: TGTGCCAGCAACCTACTTAGCTCCACAGATACGCAGTATTTT; CDR3 protein: CASNLLSSTDTQYF
clone size: .; V gene: TRBV27; D gene: .; CDR3 length: 14; J gene: TRBJ1-3; CDR3 DNA: TGTGCCAGCAGCTTGACAAACATTGGAAACACCATATATTTT; CDR3 protein: CASSLTNIGNTIYF
clone size: .; V gene: TRBV7-6; D gene: TRBD1; CDR3 length: 15; J gene: TRBJ2-7; CDR3 DNA: TGTGCCAGCAGCGCCTCGGGACAGGGCCCCTACGAGCAGTACTTC; CDR3 protein: CASSASGQGPYEQYF
clone size: .; V gene: TRBV6-6; D gene: TRBD2; CDR3 length: 15; J gene: TRBJ2-1; CDR3 DNA: TGTGCCAGCAGTGAGCTAGCGGGAGCATACAATGAGCAGTTCTTC; CDR3 protein: CASSELAGAYNEQFF
clone size: once; V gene: TRBV6-5; D gene: TRBD1; CDR3 length: 14; J gene: TRBJ1-6; CDR3 DNA: TGTGCCAGCACCGAGACAGGGGGCATTTCACCCCTCCACTTT; CDR3 protein: CASTETGGISPLHF
clone size: once; V gene: TRBV13; D gene: TRBD1; CDR3 length: 14; J gene: TRBJ2-3; CDR3 DNA: TGTGCCAGCAGCTCCGGGACAGGGGAAGATACGCAGTATTTT; CDR3 protein: CASSSGTGEDTQYF
clone size: .; V gene: TRBV6-5; D gene: TRBD1; CDR3 length: 14; J gene: TRBJ1-2; CDR3 DNA: TGTGCCAGCAGAAGTACCGGGACAGGTAGTGGCTACACCTTC; CDR3 protein: CASRSTGTGSGYTF
clone size: .; V gene: TRBV11-2; D gene: TRBD1; CDR3 length: 14; J gene: TRBJ2-5; CDR3 DNA: TGTGCCAGCAGCGTCCCGGGACAGTGGGAGACCCAGTACTTC; CDR3 protein: CASSVPGQWETQYF
clone size: .; V gene: TRBV29-1; D gene: TRBD1; CDR3 length: 17; J gene: TRBJ1-2; CDR3 DNA: TGCAGCGTTGAAGGGGGAACGGGACAGATCTCGAACTATGGCTACACCTTC; CDR3 protein: CSVEGGTGQISNYGYTF
clone size: .; V gene: TRBV10-1; D gene: TRBD2; CDR3 length: 21; J gene: TRBJ2-1; CDR3 DNA: TGCGCCAGCAGTGAGGGGGAAGGCGGCGTAGCGGGGGCCCGTAATTACAATGAGCAGTTCTTC; CDR3 protein: CASSEGEGGVAGARNYNEQFF
clone size: few; V gene: TRBV7-8; D gene: .; CDR3 length: 14; J gene: TRBJ1-6; CDR3 DNA: TGTGCCAGCAGCCCGGGACATCTGAATTCACCCCTCCACTTT; CDR3 protein: CASSPGHLNSPLHF
clone size: .; V gene: TRBV5-6; D gene: .; CDR3 length: 15; J gene: TRBJ1-6; CDR3 DNA: TGTGCCAGCAGCTTATTGTCAGGGGCGAGTTCACCCCTCCACTTT; CDR3 protein: CASSLLSGASSPLHF
clone size: once; V gene: TRBV5-1; D gene: .; CDR3 length: 16; J gene: TRBJ2-7; CDR3 DNA: TGCGCCAGCAGCTTAACTTCCGGGTCTATCCTCTACGAGCAGTACTTC; CDR3 protein: CASSLTSGSILYEQYF
clone size: .; V gene: TRBV5-1; D gene: TRBD1; CDR3 length: 15; J gene: TRBJ2-7; CDR3 DNA: TGCGCCAGCAGCCCTACAGGGGGCGCGGACTACGAGCAGTACTTC; CDR3 protein: CASSPTGGADYEQYF
clone size: .; V gene: TRBV30; D gene: TRBD2; CDR3 length: 14; J gene: TRBJ2-3; CDR3 DNA: TGTGCCTGGACGCTAGCGGGTATCACAGATACGCAGTATTTT; CDR3 protein: CAWTLAGITDTQYF
clone size: .; V gene: TRBV5-8; D gene: .; CDR3 length: 15; J gene: TRBJ2-4; CDR3 DNA: TGTGCCAGCAGCTTGTATGCGGGCCCCAAAAACATTCAGTACTTC; CDR3 protein: CASSLYAGPKNIQYF
clone size: few; V gene: TRBV4-1; D gene: TRBD1; CDR3 length: 13; J gene: TRBJ1-5; CDR3 DNA: TGCGCCAGCAGCCCAGGGGGCTGGCAGCCCCAGCATTTT; CDR3 protein: CASSPGGWQPQHF
clone size: .; V gene: TRBV13; D gene: .; CDR3 length: 16; J gene: TRBJ1-4; CDR3 DNA: TGTGCCAGCAGCTTAAGACCTCACCCCGGGAATGAAAAACTGTTTTTT; CDR3 protein: CASSLRPHPGNEKLFF
clone size: .; V gene: TRBV7-8; D gene: .; CDR3 length: 15; J gene: TRBJ1-1; CDR3 DNA: TGTGCCAGCAGCTTAGCGTCAGGAGGTAAAACTGAAGCTTTCTTT; CDR3 protein: CASSLASGGKTEAFF
clone size: .; V gene: TRBV12-3/TRBV12-4; D gene: .; CDR3 length: 13; J gene: TRBJ2-7; CDR3 DNA: TGTGCCAGCAGTTTATTGGGGCTCGGCGAGCAGTACTTC; CDR3 protein: CASSLLGLGEQYF
clone size: .; V gene: TRBV6-1; D gene: TRBD1; CDR3 length: 17; J gene: TRBJ1-4; CDR3 DNA: TGTGCCAGCAGTGAAGGGACAGGGTTTACAACTAATGAAAAACTGTTTTTT; CDR3 protein: CASSEGTGFTTNEKLFF
clone size: .; V gene: TRBV3-1/TRBV3-2; D gene: TRBD1; CDR3 length: 15; J gene: TRBJ1-2; CDR3 DNA: TGTGCCAGCAGCCCCTCGCAGGGGGCAAGAAGCGGCTACACCTTC; CDR3 protein: CASSPSQGARSGYTF
clone size: .; V gene: TRBV6-5; D gene: TRBD1; CDR3 length: 13; J gene: TRBJ1-1; CDR3 DNA: TGTGCCAGCAGGACAGGGCTGAACACTGAAGCTTTCTTT; CDR3 protein: CASRTGLNTEAFF
clone size: .; V gene: TRBV28; D gene: .; CDR3 length: 14; J gene: TRBJ1-4; CDR3 DNA: TGTGCCAGCAGTACCGGGGGGCTCTATGAAAAACTGTTTTTT; CDR3 protein: CASSTGGLYEKLFF
clone size: .; V gene: TRBV15; D gene: .; CDR3 length: 14; J gene: TRBJ1-2; CDR3 DNA: TGTGCCACCAGCGGTTCACAGAATAACTATGGCTACACCTTC; CDR3 protein: CATSGSQNNYGYTF
clone size: .; V gene: TRBV5-1; D gene: TRBD1; CDR3 length: 13; J gene: TRBJ2-5; CDR3 DNA: TGCGCCAGCAGCCTGACAGGGACCGAGACCCAGTACTTC; CDR3 protein: CASSLTGTETQYF
clone size: .; V gene: TRBV13; D gene: TRBD1; CDR3 length: 14; J gene: TRBJ1-1; CDR3 DNA: TGTGCCAGCAGCTCCGCCTACAGGGGCACTGAAGCTTTCTTT; CDR3 protein: CASSSAYRGTEAFF
clone size: .; V gene: TRBV19; D gene: TRBD2; CDR3 length: 15; J gene: TRBJ2-2; CDR3 DNA: TGTGCCAGTAGTACCGGGACTAGTGGCACCGGGGAGCTGTTTTTT; CDR3 protein: CASSTGTSGTGELFF
clone size: .; V gene: TRBV27; D gene: .; CDR3 length: 13; J gene: TRBJ2-7; CDR3 DNA: TGTGCCAGCGGCATAGGGCAGGGCGCCGAGCAGTACTTC; CDR3 protein: CASGIGQGAEQYF
clone size: .; V gene: TRBV18; D gene: .; CDR3 length: 15; J gene: TRBJ1-6; CDR3 DNA: TGTGCCAGCTCACAACAGGTCGTTGTGGGTTCACCCCTCCACTTT; CDR3 protein: CASSQQVVVGSPLHF
clone size: .; V gene: TRBV7-9; D gene: .; CDR3 length: 14; J gene: TRBJ2-1; CDR3 DNA: TGTGCCAGCAGCTTAGGGACACTGAGTGGAGAGCAGTTCTTC; CDR3 protein: CASSLGTLSGEQFF
clone size: .; V gene: TRBV4-2; D gene: TRBD2; CDR3 length: 13; J gene: TRBJ2-4; CDR3 DNA: TGTGCCAGCAGCCAAGCGGGGGGAAACATTCAGTACTTC; CDR3 protein: CASSQAGGNIQYF
clone size: .; V gene: TRBV7-8; D gene: TRBD2; CDR3 length: 17; J gene: TRBJ2-3; CDR3 DNA: TGTGCCAGCAGCCTCCTGACTAGCGGGGGGGTTCCGGATACGCAGTATTTT; CDR3 protein: CASSLLTSGGVPDTQYF
clone size: .; V gene: TRBV4-1; D gene: .; CDR3 length: 15; J gene: TRBJ1-2; CDR3 DNA: TGCGCCAGCAACCAACCTATTACAGGGCGAGCTGGCTACACCTTC; CDR3 protein: CASNQPITGRAGYTF
clone size: .; V gene: TRBV25-1; D gene: .; CDR3 length: 13; J gene: TRBJ1-1; CDR3 DNA: TGTGCCAGCAGTGACTACGGACTGACTGAAGCTTTCTTT; CDR3 protein: CASSDYGLTEAFF